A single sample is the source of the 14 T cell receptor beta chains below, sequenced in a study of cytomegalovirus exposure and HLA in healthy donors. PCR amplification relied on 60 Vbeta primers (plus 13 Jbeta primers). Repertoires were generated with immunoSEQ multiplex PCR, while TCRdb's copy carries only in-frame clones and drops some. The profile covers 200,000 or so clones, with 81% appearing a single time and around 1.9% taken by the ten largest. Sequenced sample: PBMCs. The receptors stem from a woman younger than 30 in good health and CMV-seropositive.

The CDR3 is CASSLEGATNYGYTF. DNA for the CDR3: TGTGCCAGCAGCTTGGAAGGGGCGACAAACTATGGCTACACCTTC. The chain employs TRBV7-9 and TRBJ1-2; D possibly corresponds to TRBD1 (5 bases). This CDR3 is built from 15 residues. V lost 3 bases, J lost 2 bases, and 13 bases lay in between. The V gene's germline CDR1 is SEHNR and CDR2 FQNEAQ (reference sequence).

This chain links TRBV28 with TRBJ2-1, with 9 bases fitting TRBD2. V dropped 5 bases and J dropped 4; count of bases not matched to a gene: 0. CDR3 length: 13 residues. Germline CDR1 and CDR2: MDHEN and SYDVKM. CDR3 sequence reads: CASSLAGYNEQFF. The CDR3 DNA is TGTGCCAGCAGTCTAGCGGGGTACAATGAGCAGTTCTTC.

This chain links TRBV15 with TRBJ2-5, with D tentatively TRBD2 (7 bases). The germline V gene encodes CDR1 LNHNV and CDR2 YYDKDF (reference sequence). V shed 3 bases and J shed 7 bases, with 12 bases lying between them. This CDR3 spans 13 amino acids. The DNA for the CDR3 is TGTGCCACCAGCAGCGGGGGGCCTCCGACCCAGTACTTC. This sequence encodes CATSSGGPPTQYF.

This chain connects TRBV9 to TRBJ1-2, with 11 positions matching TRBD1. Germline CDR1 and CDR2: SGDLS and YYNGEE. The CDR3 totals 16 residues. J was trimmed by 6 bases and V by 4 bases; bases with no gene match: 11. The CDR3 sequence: CASSSSRDRGSHGYTF. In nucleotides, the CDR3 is TGTGCCAGCAGCTCCAGCCGGGACAGGGGGTCTCATGGCTACACCTTC.

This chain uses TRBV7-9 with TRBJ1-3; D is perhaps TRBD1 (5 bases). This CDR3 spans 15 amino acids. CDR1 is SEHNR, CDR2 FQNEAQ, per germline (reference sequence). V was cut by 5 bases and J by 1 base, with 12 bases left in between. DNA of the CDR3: TGTGCCAGCAGCGAAACAGGATTATCTGGAAACACCATATATTTT. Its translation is CASSETGLSGNTIYF.

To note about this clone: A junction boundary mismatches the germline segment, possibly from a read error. The DNA of the CDR3 is TGCGCCAGCAGCCTGAGACCGGGACAGGGCTCTCGATTC. This encodes CASSLRPGQGSRF. The genes are TRBV5-1 and TRBJ1-2; TRBD1 matches 9 bases. This CDR3 comprises 13 residues. CDR1 and CDR2 from the germline V gene are SGHRS and YFSETQ.

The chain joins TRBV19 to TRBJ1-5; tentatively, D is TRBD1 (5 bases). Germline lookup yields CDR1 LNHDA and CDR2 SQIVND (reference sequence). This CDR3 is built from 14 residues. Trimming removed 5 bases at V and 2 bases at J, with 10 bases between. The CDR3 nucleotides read TGTGCCAGTAGTCAAACAGGTGGCAATCAGCCCCAGCATTTT. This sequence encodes CASSQTGGNQPQHF.

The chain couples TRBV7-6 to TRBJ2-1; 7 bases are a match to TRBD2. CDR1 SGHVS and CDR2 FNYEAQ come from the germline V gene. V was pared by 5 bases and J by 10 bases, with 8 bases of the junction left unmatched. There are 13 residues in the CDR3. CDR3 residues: CASSPGRAGEQFF. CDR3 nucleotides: TGTGCCAGCAGCCCGGGGAGGGCTGGGGAGCAGTTCTTC.

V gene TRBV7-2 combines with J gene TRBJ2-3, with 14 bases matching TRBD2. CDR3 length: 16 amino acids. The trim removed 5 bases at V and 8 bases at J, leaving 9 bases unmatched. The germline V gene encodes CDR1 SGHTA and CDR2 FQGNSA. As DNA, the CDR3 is TGTGCCAGCAGCGCCAGACTAGCGGGGGGGACGGGTACGCAGTATTTT. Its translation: CASSARLAGGTGTQYF.

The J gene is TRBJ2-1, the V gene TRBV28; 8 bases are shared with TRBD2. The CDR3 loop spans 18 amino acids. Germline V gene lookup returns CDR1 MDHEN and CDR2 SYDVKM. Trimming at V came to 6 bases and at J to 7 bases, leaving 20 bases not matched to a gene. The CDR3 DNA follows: TGTGCCAGCAGCCTTATAGGCGTTAGCGGGGTCACAGGGAATGAGCAGTTCTTC. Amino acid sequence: CASSLIGVSGVTGNEQFF.

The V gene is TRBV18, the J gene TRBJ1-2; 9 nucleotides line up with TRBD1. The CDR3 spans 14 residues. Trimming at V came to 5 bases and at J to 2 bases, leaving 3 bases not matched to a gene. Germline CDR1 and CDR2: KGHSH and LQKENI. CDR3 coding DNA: TGTGCCAGCTCATCACAGGGGGCGAACTATGGCTACACCTTC. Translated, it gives CASSSQGANYGYTF. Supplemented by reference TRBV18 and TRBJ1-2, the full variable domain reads NAGVMQNPRHLVRRRGQEARLRCSPMKGHSHVYWYRQLPEEGLKFMVYLQKENIIDESGMPKERFSAEFPKEGPSILRIQQVVRGDSAAYFCASSSQGANYGYTFGSGTRLTVV.

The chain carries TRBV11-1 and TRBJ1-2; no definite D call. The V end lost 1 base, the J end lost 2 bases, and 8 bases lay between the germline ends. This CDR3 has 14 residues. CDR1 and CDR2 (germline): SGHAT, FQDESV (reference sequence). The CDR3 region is CASSLGRRNYGYTF. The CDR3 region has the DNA TGTGCCAGCAGCTTAGGGCGGCGGAACTATGGCTACACCTTC.

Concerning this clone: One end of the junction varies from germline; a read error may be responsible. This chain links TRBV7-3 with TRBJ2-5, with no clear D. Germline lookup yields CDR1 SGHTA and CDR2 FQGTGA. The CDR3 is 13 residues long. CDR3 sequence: CASSLTRSADQYF. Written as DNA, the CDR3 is TGTGCCAGCAGCCTAACTCGGTCTGCTGACCAGTACTTC. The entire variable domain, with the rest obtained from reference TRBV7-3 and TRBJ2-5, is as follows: GAGVSQTPSNKVTEKGKYVELRCDPISGHTALYWYRQSLGQGPEFLIYFQGTGAADDSGLPNDRFFAVRPEGSVSTLKIQRTERGDSAVYLCASSLTRSADQYFGPGTRLLVL.

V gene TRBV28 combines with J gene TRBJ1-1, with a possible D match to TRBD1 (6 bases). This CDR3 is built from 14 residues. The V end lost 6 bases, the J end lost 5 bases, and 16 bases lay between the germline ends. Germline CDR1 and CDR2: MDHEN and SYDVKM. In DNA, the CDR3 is TGTGCCAGCAGCCCCCGGGGGGGGCGTACTGAAGCTTTCTTT. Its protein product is CASSPRGGRTEAFF.